Listed here is a single T cell receptor (beta chain). The sample comes from a study of blood T cell repertoires in COVID-19. Some clones are missing from TCRdb's copy, which holds only in-frame ones; the method was immunoSEQ multiplex PCR. The sample records around 280,000 clones, about 83% being singletons. J lost 5 bases, V lost 4 bases, and 3 bases had no gene match. This CDR3 has 14 amino acids. The germline CDR1 and CDR2 sequences are SGHRS and YFSETQ. The chain has TRBV5-1 and TRBJ2-4; 10 bases fit TRBD1. Input material: PBMCs or T cells enriched from blood (not recorded which). The receptor was isolated from a woman in her forties who had recovered from COVID-19. CDR3 DNA sequence: TGCGCCAGCAGCCCAGGGACAGGGGAAAACATTCAGTACTTC. Amino acids: CASSPGTGENIQYF.